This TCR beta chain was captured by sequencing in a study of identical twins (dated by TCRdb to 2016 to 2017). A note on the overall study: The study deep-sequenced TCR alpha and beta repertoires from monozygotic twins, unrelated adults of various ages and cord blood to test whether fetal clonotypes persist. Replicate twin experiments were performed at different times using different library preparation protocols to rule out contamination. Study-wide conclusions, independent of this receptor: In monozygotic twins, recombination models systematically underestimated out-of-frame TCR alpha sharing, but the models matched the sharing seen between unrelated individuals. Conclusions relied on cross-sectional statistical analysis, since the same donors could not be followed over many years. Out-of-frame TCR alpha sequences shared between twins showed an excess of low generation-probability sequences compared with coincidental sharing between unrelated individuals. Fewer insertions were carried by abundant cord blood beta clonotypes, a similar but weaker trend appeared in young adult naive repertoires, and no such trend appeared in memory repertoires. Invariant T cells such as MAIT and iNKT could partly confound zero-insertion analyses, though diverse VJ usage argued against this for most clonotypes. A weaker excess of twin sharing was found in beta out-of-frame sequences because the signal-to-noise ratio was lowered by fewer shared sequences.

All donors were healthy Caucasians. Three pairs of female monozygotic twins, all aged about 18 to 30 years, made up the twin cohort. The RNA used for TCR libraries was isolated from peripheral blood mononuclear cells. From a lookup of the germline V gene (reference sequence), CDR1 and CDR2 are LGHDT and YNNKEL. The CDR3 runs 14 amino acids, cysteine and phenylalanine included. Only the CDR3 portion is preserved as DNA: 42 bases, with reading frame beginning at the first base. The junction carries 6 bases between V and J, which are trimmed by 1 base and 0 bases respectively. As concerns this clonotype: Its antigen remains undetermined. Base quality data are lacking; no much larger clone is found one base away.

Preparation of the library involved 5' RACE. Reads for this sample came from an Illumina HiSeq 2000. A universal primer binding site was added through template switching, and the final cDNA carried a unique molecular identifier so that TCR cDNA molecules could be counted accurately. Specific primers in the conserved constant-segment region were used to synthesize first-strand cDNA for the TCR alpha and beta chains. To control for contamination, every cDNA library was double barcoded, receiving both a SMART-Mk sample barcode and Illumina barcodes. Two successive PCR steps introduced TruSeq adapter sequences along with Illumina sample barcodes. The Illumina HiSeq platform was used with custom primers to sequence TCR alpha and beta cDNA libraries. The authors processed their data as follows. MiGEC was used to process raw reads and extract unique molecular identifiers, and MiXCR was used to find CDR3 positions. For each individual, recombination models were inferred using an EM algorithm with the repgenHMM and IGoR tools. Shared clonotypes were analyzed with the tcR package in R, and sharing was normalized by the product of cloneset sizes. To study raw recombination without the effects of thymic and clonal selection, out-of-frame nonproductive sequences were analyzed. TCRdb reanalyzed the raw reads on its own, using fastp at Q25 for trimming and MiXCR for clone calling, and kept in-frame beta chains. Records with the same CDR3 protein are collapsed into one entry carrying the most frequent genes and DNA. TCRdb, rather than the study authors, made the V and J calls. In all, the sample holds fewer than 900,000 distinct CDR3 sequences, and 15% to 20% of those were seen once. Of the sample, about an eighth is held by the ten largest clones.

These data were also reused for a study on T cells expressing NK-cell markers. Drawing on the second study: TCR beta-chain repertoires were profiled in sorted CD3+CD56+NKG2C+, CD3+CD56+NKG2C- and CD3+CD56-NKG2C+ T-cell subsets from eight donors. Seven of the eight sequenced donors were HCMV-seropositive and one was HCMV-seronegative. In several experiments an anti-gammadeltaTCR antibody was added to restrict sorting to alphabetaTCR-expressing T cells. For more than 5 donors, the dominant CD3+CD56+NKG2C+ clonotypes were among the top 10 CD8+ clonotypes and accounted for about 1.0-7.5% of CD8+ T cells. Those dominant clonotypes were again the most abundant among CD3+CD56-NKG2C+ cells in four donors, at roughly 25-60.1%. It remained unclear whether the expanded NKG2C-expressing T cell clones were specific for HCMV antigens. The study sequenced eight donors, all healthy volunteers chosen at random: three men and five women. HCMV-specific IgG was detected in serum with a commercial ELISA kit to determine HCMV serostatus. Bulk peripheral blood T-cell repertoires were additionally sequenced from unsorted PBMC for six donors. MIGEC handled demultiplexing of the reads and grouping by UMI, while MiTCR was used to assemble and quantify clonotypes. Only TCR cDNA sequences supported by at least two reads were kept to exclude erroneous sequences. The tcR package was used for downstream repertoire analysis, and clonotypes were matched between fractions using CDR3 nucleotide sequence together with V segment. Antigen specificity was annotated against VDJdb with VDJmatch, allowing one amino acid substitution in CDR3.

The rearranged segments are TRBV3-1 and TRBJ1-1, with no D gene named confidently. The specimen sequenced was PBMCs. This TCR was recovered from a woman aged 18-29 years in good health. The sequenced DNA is TGTGCCAGCAGCCAAGGGCCTATGAACACTGAAGCTTTCTTT. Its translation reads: CASSQGPMNTEAFF. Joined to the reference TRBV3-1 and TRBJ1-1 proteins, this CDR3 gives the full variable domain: DTAVSQTPKYLVTQMGNDKSIKCEQNLGHDTMYWYKQDSKKFLKIMFSYNNKELIINETVPNRFSPKSPDKAHLNLHINSLELGDSAVYFCASSQGPMNTEAFFGQGTRLTVV.